This TCR beta chain was captured in a study of T cell changes during pregnancy in multiple sclerosis. The protocol was immunoSEQ multiplex PCR, while the TCRdb copy is restricted to in-frame clones and leaves out a portion. In the table there are fewer than 85,000 clones, 80% to 95% of which are singletons. The ends were cut back, 4 bases at V and 6 bases at J, with 10 bases in the middle. This CDR3 has 13 residues. From germline, CDR1 is MRHNA and CDR2 SNTAGT. V gene TRBV6-4 combines with J gene TRBJ2-1; D call uncertain. The sample in question was peripheral blood, obtained in the first trimester of pregnancy. This receptor was taken from a female donor in good health, enrolled as a control in a pregnancy study. CDR3 DNA sequence: TGTGCCAGCAGTGGCGGTAGCCCCAATGAGCAGTTCTTC. Translated, it gives CASSGGSPNEQFF.